The rows below give T cell receptor beta chains drawn from one sample of a study of blood T cell repertoires in COVID-19. TCRdb keeps only in-frame clones here, not all; method: immunoSEQ multiplex PCR. The repertoire includes 90,000 to 100,000 clones, approximately 86% of them detected once, and 10% sits in the top ten. Sequencing was carried out using peripheral blood. The origin of the receptors is a man aged 45 to 65 with acute or convalescent COVID-19. Each CDR3 is given with its conserved first and last residue. A D gene is named only where the DNA matches it firmly. Not every row has a clone size; where given, it reads once, few, many or a size class.

j_call: TRBJ2-3; d_call: TRBD2; clone_size: -; v_call: TRBV5-5; cdr3_nt: TGTGCCAGCAGTTCCGTGGCGGGAGGGCCCGGGACGCAGTATTTT; cdr3_aa: CASSSVAGGPGTQYF
j_call: TRBJ2-5; d_call: -; clone_size: once; v_call: TRBV12-3/TRBV12-4; cdr3_nt: TGTGCCAGCAGTCAGGGACATCGGGAGACCCAGTACTTC; cdr3_aa: CASSQGHRETQYF
j_call: TRBJ2-5; d_call: -; clone_size: -; v_call: TRBV3-1/TRBV3-2; cdr3_nt: TGTGCCAGCAGCCAAGATGCTAGCGTCGAGACCCAGTACTTC; cdr3_aa: CASSQDASVETQYF
j_call: TRBJ2-7; d_call: TRBD1; clone_size: -; v_call: TRBV5-1; cdr3_nt: TGCGCCAGCAGCTTGACGGGACAGGGGTCCTACGAGCAGTACTTC; cdr3_aa: CASSLTGQGSYEQYF
j_call: TRBJ2-1; d_call: -; clone_size: -; v_call: TRBV7-9; cdr3_nt: TGTGCCAGCAGCCCAGCGCAGAGGTACAATGAGCAGTTCTTC; cdr3_aa: CASSPAQRYNEQFF
j_call: TRBJ2-1; d_call: -; clone_size: few; v_call: TRBV11-3; cdr3_nt: TGTGCCAGCAGCTTAGGTGGAACCGGGGGCAATGAGCAGTTCTTC; cdr3_aa: CASSLGGTGGNEQFF
j_call: TRBJ2-5; d_call: -; clone_size: few; v_call: TRBV19; cdr3_nt: TGTGCCAGTAGTATAGAAGGGAGAGGGGAGACCCAGTACTTC; cdr3_aa: CASSIEGRGETQYF
j_call: TRBJ2-1; d_call: -; clone_size: few; v_call: TRBV18; cdr3_nt: TGTGCCAGCTCCGCGGGATCCTCCTACAATGAGCAGTTCTTC; cdr3_aa: CASSAGSSYNEQFF
j_call: TRBJ1-4; d_call: -; clone_size: few; v_call: TRBV3-1/TRBV3-2; cdr3_nt: TGTGCCAGCAGCCAAGTCATCGGAGCAACTAATGAAAAACTGTTTTTT; cdr3_aa: CASSQVIGATNEKLFF
j_call: TRBJ2-7; d_call: TRBD2; clone_size: -; v_call: TRBV5-6; cdr3_nt: TGTGCCAGCAGCTTGGGCGGGAGACTTCCCTACGAGCAGTACTTC; cdr3_aa: CASSLGGRLPYEQYF
j_call: TRBJ2-1; d_call: -; clone_size: -; v_call: TRBV3-1/TRBV3-2; cdr3_nt: TGTGCCAGCAGCCATCGGACTAATCGGGGGAATGAGCAGTTCTTC; cdr3_aa: CASSHRTNRGNEQFF
j_call: TRBJ2-7; d_call: -; clone_size: -; v_call: TRBV2; cdr3_nt: TGTGCCAGCAGGTTGAGTGAGTACGAGCAGTACTTC; cdr3_aa: CASRLSEYEQYF
j_call: TRBJ2-2; d_call: -; clone_size: -; v_call: TRBV2; cdr3_nt: TGTGCCTGCGGACAGACCGGTGAGCTGTTTTTT; cdr3_aa: CACGQTGELFF
j_call: TRBJ2-1; d_call: -; clone_size: medium-sized; v_call: TRBV3-1/TRBV3-2; cdr3_nt: TGTGCCAGCAGCCAAGATTTGGGGCCCCTAGGAGATGAGCAGTTCTTC; cdr3_aa: CASSQDLGPLGDEQFF
j_call: TRBJ2-5; d_call: -; clone_size: -; v_call: TRBV7-8; cdr3_nt: TGTGCCAGCAGCCTCCGTCGACAGGTACAAGAGACCCAGTACTTC; cdr3_aa: CASSLRRQVQETQYF
j_call: TRBJ2-2; d_call: -; clone_size: -; v_call: TRBV6-1; cdr3_nt: TGTGCCAGCAGTGACAGGGGAGGGGGGAACACCGGGGAGCTGTTTTTT; cdr3_aa: CASSDRGGGNTGELFF
j_call: TRBJ2-3; d_call: -; clone_size: -; v_call: TRBV21-1; cdr3_nt: TGTGCCAGCAGCAGGCCTAGCGGGAGATCCGTCACAGATACGCAGTATTTT; cdr3_aa: CASSRPSGRSVTDTQYF
j_call: TRBJ1-2; d_call: -; clone_size: -; v_call: TRBV18; cdr3_nt: TGTGCCAGCTCACCCGGGGTTCACTATGGCTACACCTTC; cdr3_aa: CASSPGVHYGYTF
j_call: TRBJ2-7; d_call: -; clone_size: -; v_call: TRBV5-1; cdr3_nt: TGCGCCAGCAGCTTGGCTCCGGGATCAGGCTACGAGCAGTACTTC; cdr3_aa: CASSLAPGSGYEQYF
j_call: TRBJ2-3; d_call: TRBD2; clone_size: -; v_call: TRBV5-4; cdr3_nt: TGTGCCAGCAGCTTGGGGCGACTAGCGGGAGGGATCACAGATACGCAGTATTTT; cdr3_aa: CASSLGRLAGGITDTQYF
j_call: TRBJ1-5; d_call: -; clone_size: -; v_call: TRBV2; cdr3_nt: TGTGCCAGCAGGGACCAGGGAGGTGATCAGCCCCAGCATTTT; cdr3_aa: CASRDQGGDQPQHF
j_call: TRBJ1-2; d_call: TRBD1; clone_size: once; v_call: TRBV19; cdr3_nt: TGTGCCAGTAGACCCGGGACAGGGATCTATGGCTACACCTTC; cdr3_aa: CASRPGTGIYGYTF
j_call: TRBJ2-1; d_call: TRBD2; clone_size: -; v_call: TRBV6-5; cdr3_nt: TGTGCCAGCAGTTACGGTCTAGCGGGAGTTGAGCAGTTCTTC; cdr3_aa: CASSYGLAGVEQFF
j_call: TRBJ1-2; d_call: TRBD1; clone_size: -; v_call: TRBV5-4; cdr3_nt: TGTGCCAGCAGTTCGACCATTGGACAGGTTTGGGGGGGCTACACCTTC; cdr3_aa: CASSSTIGQVWGGYTF
j_call: TRBJ1-1; d_call: -; clone_size: -; v_call: TRBV5-1; cdr3_nt: TGCGCCAGCAGCGCGGGGGGACCTTGGAACACTGAAGCTTTCTTT; cdr3_aa: CASSAGGPWNTEAFF
j_call: TRBJ2-1; d_call: -; clone_size: -; v_call: TRBV19; cdr3_nt: TGTGCCAGTAGTATAGGGACAGTCCGACCCAATGAGCAGTTCTTC; cdr3_aa: CASSIGTVRPNEQFF
j_call: TRBJ1-2; d_call: -; clone_size: -; v_call: TRBV9; cdr3_nt: TGTGCCAGCAGCGTAGGGAAGGGACTTGGCTACACCTTC; cdr3_aa: CASSVGKGLGYTF
j_call: TRBJ1-1; d_call: TRBD1; clone_size: -; v_call: TRBV29-1; cdr3_nt: TGCAGCGTGCGGACAGGGAACACTGAAGCTTTCTTT; cdr3_aa: CSVRTGNTEAFF
j_call: TRBJ2-1; d_call: -; clone_size: -; v_call: TRBV7-2; cdr3_nt: TGTGCCAGCAGCTTAGACAGGAGAGAGCAGTTCTTC; cdr3_aa: CASSLDRREQFF
j_call: TRBJ2-1; d_call: -; clone_size: -; v_call: TRBV2; cdr3_nt: TGTGCCAGCAGTCCTAGGGTGAGGGACAATGAGCAGTTCTTC; cdr3_aa: CASSPRVRDNEQFF
j_call: TRBJ2-5; d_call: TRBD1; clone_size: -; v_call: TRBV7-7; cdr3_nt: TGTGCTAGCAGTATACAGGGGGCCTCTTCTTTCGAGACCCAGTACTTC; cdr3_aa: CASSIQGASSFETQYF
j_call: TRBJ1-1; d_call: -; clone_size: -; v_call: TRBV11-2; cdr3_nt: TGTGCCAGCAGCTTACAGGGGCCGAACACTGAAGCTTTCTTT; cdr3_aa: CASSLQGPNTEAFF
j_call: TRBJ1-1; d_call: TRBD1; clone_size: -; v_call: TRBV11-2; cdr3_nt: TGTGCCAGCAGCCTTCAGGGGGACACTGAAGCTTTCTTT; cdr3_aa: CASSLQGDTEAFF
j_call: TRBJ2-5; d_call: TRBD2; clone_size: -; v_call: TRBV3-1/TRBV3-2; cdr3_nt: TGTGCCAGCAGCCCCGGACTAGAAGAGACCCAGTACTTC; cdr3_aa: CASSPGLEETQYF
j_call: TRBJ2-5; d_call: TRBD1; clone_size: -; v_call: TRBV15; cdr3_nt: TGTGCCACCAGCGAGGGGAAGGGACAGGGAGGGAAGGAGACCCAGTACTTC; cdr3_aa: CATSEGKGQGGKETQYF
j_call: TRBJ2-2; d_call: -; clone_size: -; v_call: TRBV14; cdr3_nt: TGTGCCAGCGCTCTAGACTCGGAGCTGTTTTTT; cdr3_aa: CASALDSELFF
j_call: TRBJ2-7; d_call: -; clone_size: -; v_call: TRBV7-2; cdr3_nt: TGTGCCAGCAGCTTTCCAGGGGCTCGTAAGAACGAGCAGTACTTC; cdr3_aa: CASSFPGARKNEQYF
j_call: TRBJ1-3; d_call: -; clone_size: -; v_call: TRBV3-1/TRBV3-2; cdr3_nt: TGTGCCAGCAGCCCAGAAAGAGGGGGAACTGGAAACACCATATATTTT; cdr3_aa: CASSPERGGTGNTIYF
j_call: TRBJ2-1; d_call: -; clone_size: -; v_call: TRBV5-1; cdr3_nt: TGCGCCAGCAGCTTGGCACCCTCGGGGGGCCTAAGGAATGAGCAGTTCTTC; cdr3_aa: CASSLAPSGGLRNEQFF
j_call: TRBJ2-3; d_call: TRBD2; clone_size: many; v_call: TRBV28; cdr3_nt: TGTGCCAGCAGTTCCCTACTAGCGGGAGCTAGGGATACGCAGTATTTT; cdr3_aa: CASSSLLAGARDTQYF
j_call: TRBJ2-1; d_call: -; clone_size: once; v_call: TRBV4-1; cdr3_nt: TGCGCCAGCAGCCCTAACCGGAGGGACTTCCTCTTTAAAGAGCAGTTCTTC; cdr3_aa: CASSPNRRDFLFKEQFF
j_call: TRBJ2-1; d_call: -; clone_size: -; v_call: TRBV7-9; cdr3_nt: TGTGCCAGCAGCTCGACGACCCGGAGCTCCTACAATGAGCAGTTCTTC; cdr3_aa: CASSSTTRSSYNEQFF
j_call: TRBJ1-3; d_call: -; clone_size: -; v_call: TRBV6-5; cdr3_nt: TGTGCCAGCAGGGGGACTACTGGAAACACCATATATTTT; cdr3_aa: CASRGTTGNTIYF
j_call: TRBJ2-1; d_call: -; clone_size: -; v_call: TRBV2; cdr3_nt: TGTGCCAGCGAGCGGAGGAACACCTACAATGAGCAGTTCTTC; cdr3_aa: CASERRNTYNEQFF
j_call: TRBJ1-2; d_call: TRBD1; clone_size: -; v_call: TRBV4-1; cdr3_nt: TGCGCCAGCAGCCGACCTTCTTACGACAGGGATCATGGCTACACCTTC; cdr3_aa: CASSRPSYDRDHGYTF
j_call: TRBJ1-4; d_call: -; clone_size: -; v_call: TRBV28; cdr3_nt: TGTGCCAGCAGTCCAGGAGGGGCAACTAATGAAAAACTGTTTTTT; cdr3_aa: CASSPGGATNEKLFF
j_call: TRBJ1-1; d_call: TRBD1; clone_size: -; v_call: TRBV9; cdr3_nt: TGTGCCAGCAGCGTAGCGAGAACAGGGGGCGGAACTGAAGCTTTCTTT; cdr3_aa: CASSVARTGGGTEAFF
j_call: TRBJ1-2; d_call: TRBD1; clone_size: -; v_call: TRBV27; cdr3_nt: TGTGCCAGCAGGGAAAACAGGGGGACCTATGGCTACACCTTC; cdr3_aa: CASRENRGTYGYTF
j_call: TRBJ1-6; d_call: -; clone_size: -; v_call: TRBV7-9; cdr3_nt: TGTGCCAGCAGCCCTGGCGGGCTCGGTAATTCACCCCTCCACTTT; cdr3_aa: CASSPGGLGNSPLHF
j_call: TRBJ2-7; d_call: -; clone_size: -; v_call: TRBV27; cdr3_nt: TGTGCCAGCTCGACTAGTTCCTACGAGCAGTACTTC; cdr3_aa: CASSTSSYEQYF
j_call: TRBJ1-1; d_call: -; clone_size: -; v_call: TRBV5-4; cdr3_nt: TGTGCCAGCAGGGTGGACAGACTGAACACTGAAGCTTTCTTT; cdr3_aa: CASRVDRLNTEAFF
j_call: TRBJ2-3; d_call: -; clone_size: -; v_call: TRBV5-4; cdr3_nt: TGTGCCAGCAGCTTGCGGGGGTACACAGATACGCAGTATTTT; cdr3_aa: CASSLRGYTDTQYF
j_call: TRBJ1-5; d_call: -; clone_size: -; v_call: TRBV7-9; cdr3_nt: TGTGCCAGCAGCCCGGGAGGTGGCAATCAGCCCCAGCATTTT; cdr3_aa: CASSPGGGNQPQHF
j_call: TRBJ2-1; d_call: TRBD2; clone_size: -; v_call: TRBV5-1; cdr3_nt: TGCGCCAGCAGCTTCTCGGGGACTAGCGGGACCAATGAGCAGTTCTTC; cdr3_aa: CASSFSGTSGTNEQFF
j_call: TRBJ2-3; d_call: -; clone_size: -; v_call: TRBV7-8; cdr3_nt: TGTGCCAGCAGCTCCCGGCGGGACTCCTTCACAGATACGCAGTATTTT; cdr3_aa: CASSSRRDSFTDTQYF
j_call: TRBJ2-2; d_call: TRBD2; clone_size: -; v_call: TRBV7-9; cdr3_nt: TGTGCCAGCAGCTCCGGGACTAGCGGGAGTGCCGGGGAGCTGTTTTTT; cdr3_aa: CASSSGTSGSAGELFF
j_call: TRBJ2-2; d_call: TRBD2; clone_size: -; v_call: TRBV5-1; cdr3_nt: TGCGCCAGCAGCTTTAGCGGGAGGGCAACCCAAAAGACCGGGGAGCTGTTTTTT; cdr3_aa: CASSFSGRATQKTGELFF
j_call: TRBJ2-7; d_call: -; clone_size: -; v_call: TRBV2; cdr3_nt: TGTGCCAGCATCCAGACCGATGTCCTAGGCGACGAGCAGTACTTC; cdr3_aa: CASIQTDVLGDEQYF
j_call: TRBJ2-1; d_call: -; clone_size: -; v_call: TRBV2; cdr3_nt: TGTGCCAGCAATCTAGCCGAGGACAATGAGCAGTTCTTC; cdr3_aa: CASNLAEDNEQFF